Presented here are 5 T cell receptor beta chains from one specimen sequenced in a study of regulatory T cells in long-lasting Graves disease. Specified time point: newly diagnosed GD, antithyroid drugs for less than 3 months. PBMC-extracted RNA yielded the TCR library. With iRepertoire HTBI primers and Arm-PCR of CDR3 regions, TCR beta libraries were built. From the multiplex PCR reads, TCRdb called clonotypes with MiXCR, one entry per CDR3 protein. The data contain under 800,000 distinct CDR3 sequences, 15% to 20% of them singletons. The same sample was also studied in work on T cells in Graves' hyperthyroidism and ophthalmopathy.

Sequencing used peripheral blood mononuclear cells (PBMCs), obtained at new diagnosis, from a patient treated with antithyroid drugs. The source of these receptors is a woman in her 30s with Graves disease.

This rearrangement joins TRBV5-1 to TRBJ1-2; D is unresolved. V shed 0 bases and J shed 8 bases, with 8 bases lying between them. From germline, CDR1 is SGHRS and CDR2 YFSETQ. The CDR3 totals 12 residues. This CDR3 reads CASSLGERGYTF. As DNA, the CDR3 is TGCGCCAGCAGCTTGGGGGAAAGGGGCTACACCTTC. The whole variable domain, filled in from reference TRBV5-1 and TRBJ1-2, reads KAGVTQTPRYLIKTRGQQVTLSCSPISGHRSVSWYQQTPGQGLQFLFEYFSETQRNKGNFPGRFSGRQFSNSRSEMNVSTLELGDSALYLCASSLGERGYTFGSGTRLTVV.

There are many counts of this clonotype. The chain recombines TRBV27 with TRBJ1-1; 8 bases match TRBD1. Trimming removed 0 bases from V and 10 bases from J; junction bases left unmatched: 4. CDR1 is MNHEY and CDR2 is SMNVEV in the germline V gene (reference sequence). This CDR3 is built from 13 residues. The CDR3 bases are TGTGCCAGCAGTTTATCCCAGGGGGCGCGAGCTTTCTTT. Amino acid sequence: CASSLSQGARAFF.

This clonotype has just a few counts. The chain is built from TRBV7-6 and TRBJ2-7, with D possibly matching TRBD2 (5 bases). V gave up 1 base and J gave up 3 bases, with 13 bases separating them. Per the germline V gene, CDR1 is SGHVS and CDR2 is FNYEAQ. This CDR3 comprises 15 residues. In nucleotides, the CDR3 is TGTGCCAGCAGCTTAGGCGGGCAGGAGCACTACGAGCAGTACTTC. Translating it yields CASSLGGQEHYEQYF.

This clonotype was recorded a few times. A much larger clone lies one base from this, so it may be a read error. V and J are TRBV7-3 and TRBJ2-2, with D possibly being TRBD2 (6 bases). Trimming took 2 bases from V and 3 from J, leaving 10 bases between them. CDR1 is SGHTA and CDR2 is FQGTGA in the germline V gene. The CDR3 extends over 15 amino acids. CDR3: CASSLVGGDTGELFF. Written as DNA, the CDR3 is TGTGCCAGCAGCTTAGTCGGCGGGGACACCGGGGAGCTGTTTTTT.

The V gene is TRBV18, the J gene TRBJ2-5; D gene ambiguous. This CDR3 contains 14 residues. The germline CDR1 and CDR2 sequences are KGHSH and LQKENI. Trimming took 3 bases from V and 4 from J, leaving 12 bases between them. The CDR3 region is CASSPTPVAETQYF. The CDR3 nucleotides read TGTGCCAGCTCACCTACCCCAGTGGCAGAGACCCAGTACTTC.